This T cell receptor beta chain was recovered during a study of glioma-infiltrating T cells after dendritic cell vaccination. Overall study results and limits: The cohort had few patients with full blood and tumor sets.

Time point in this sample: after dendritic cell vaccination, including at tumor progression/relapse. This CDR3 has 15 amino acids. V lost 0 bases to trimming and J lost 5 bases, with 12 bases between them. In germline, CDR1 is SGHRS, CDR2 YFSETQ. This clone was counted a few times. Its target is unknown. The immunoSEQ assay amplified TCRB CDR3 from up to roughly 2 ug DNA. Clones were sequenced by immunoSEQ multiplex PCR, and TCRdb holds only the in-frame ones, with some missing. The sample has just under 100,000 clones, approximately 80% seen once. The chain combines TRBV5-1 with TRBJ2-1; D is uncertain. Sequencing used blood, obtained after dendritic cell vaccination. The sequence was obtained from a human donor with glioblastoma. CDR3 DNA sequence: TGCGCCAGCAGCTTGGCCCTAGACCGGAACAATGAGCAGTTCTTC. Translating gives CASSLALDRNNEQFF.